The entry that follows covers one T cell receptor (beta chain) sequence. Repertoires were generated with immunoSEQ multiplex PCR, while TCRdb's copy carries only in-frame clones and drops some. The profile shows about 130,000 clones, approximately 92% of them singletons. CDR3 length: 14 amino acids. After removal of 9 bases from V and 4 bases from J, the junction contained 8 bases not matched to a gene. The germline CDR1 and CDR2 sequences are LNHDA and SQIVND (reference sequence). The data were obtained in a study of cytomegalovirus exposure and HLA in healthy donors. This TCR was recovered from a woman under 30 in good health and CMV-seropositive. Sequenced material: PBMCs. V gene TRBV19 combines with J gene TRBJ1-3; 8 bases are a match to TRBD1. The CDR3 DNA is TGTGCCAGCGCGACTAACAGGGGGGGAAACACCATATATTTT. It codes for CASATNRGGNTIYF. The variable domain in full, completed from reference TRBV19 and TRBJ1-3, reads DGGITQSPKYLFRKEGQNVTLSCEQNLNHDAMYWYRQDPGQGLRLIYYSQIVNDFQKGDIAEGYSVSREKKESFPLTVTSAQKNPTAFYLCASATNRGGNTIYFGEGSWLTVV.